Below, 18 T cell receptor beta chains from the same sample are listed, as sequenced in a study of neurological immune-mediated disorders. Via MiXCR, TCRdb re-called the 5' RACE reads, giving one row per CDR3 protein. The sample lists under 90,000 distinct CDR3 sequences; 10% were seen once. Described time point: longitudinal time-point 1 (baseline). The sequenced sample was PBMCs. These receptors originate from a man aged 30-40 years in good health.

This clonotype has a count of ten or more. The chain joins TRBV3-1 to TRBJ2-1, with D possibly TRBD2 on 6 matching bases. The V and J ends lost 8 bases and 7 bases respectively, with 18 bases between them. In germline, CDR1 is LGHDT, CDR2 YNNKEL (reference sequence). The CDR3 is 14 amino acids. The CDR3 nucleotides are TGTGCCAGCTCATCGCTAGCGAAAACAAATGAGCAGTTCTTC. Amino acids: CASSSLAKTNEQFF.

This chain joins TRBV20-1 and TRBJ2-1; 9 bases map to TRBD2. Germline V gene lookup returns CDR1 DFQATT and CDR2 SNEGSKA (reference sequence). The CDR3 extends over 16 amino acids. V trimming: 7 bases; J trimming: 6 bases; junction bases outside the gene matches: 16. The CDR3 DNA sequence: TGCAGTGATAGGGACTATAGCGGGAGCAGGGTCAATGAGCAGTTCTTC. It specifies CSDRDYSGSRVNEQFF.

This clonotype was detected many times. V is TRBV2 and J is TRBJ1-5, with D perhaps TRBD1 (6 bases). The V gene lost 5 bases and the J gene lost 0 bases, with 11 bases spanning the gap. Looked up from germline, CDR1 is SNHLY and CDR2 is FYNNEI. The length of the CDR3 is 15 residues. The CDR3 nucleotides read TGTGCCAGCAGTCGGGACACCGCTAGCAATCAGCCCCAGCATTTT. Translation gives CASSRDTASNQPQHF.

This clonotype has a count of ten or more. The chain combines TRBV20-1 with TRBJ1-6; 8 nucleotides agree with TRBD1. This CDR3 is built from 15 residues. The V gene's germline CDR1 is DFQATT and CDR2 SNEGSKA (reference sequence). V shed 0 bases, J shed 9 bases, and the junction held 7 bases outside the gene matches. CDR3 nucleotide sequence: TGCAGTGCTAGAGATACAGGGCAGGGGGCTTCACCCCTCCACTTT. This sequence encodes CSARDTGQGASPLHF.

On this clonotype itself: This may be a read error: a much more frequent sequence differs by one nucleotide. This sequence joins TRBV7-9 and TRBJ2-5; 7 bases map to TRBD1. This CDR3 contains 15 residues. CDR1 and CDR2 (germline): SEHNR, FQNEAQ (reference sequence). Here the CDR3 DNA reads TGTGCCAGCAACTCCCCGGACAGGAGCCAAGAGACCCGGTACTTC. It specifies CASNSPDRSQETRYF.

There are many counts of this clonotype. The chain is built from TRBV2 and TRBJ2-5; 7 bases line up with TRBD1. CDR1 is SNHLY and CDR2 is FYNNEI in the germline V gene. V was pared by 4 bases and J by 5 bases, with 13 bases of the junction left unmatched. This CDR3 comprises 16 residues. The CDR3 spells CASSGRTTGPDETQYF. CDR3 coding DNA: TGTGCCAGCAGTGGAAGAACGACAGGGCCGGACGAGACCCAGTACTTC.

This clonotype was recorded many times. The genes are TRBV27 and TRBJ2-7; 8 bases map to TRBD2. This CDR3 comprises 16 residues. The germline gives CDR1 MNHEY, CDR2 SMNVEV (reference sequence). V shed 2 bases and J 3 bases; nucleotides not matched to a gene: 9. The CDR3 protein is CASSLEYETSDYEQYF. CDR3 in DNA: TGTGCCAGCAGTTTAGAATATGAGACTAGCGACTACGAGCAGTACTTC.

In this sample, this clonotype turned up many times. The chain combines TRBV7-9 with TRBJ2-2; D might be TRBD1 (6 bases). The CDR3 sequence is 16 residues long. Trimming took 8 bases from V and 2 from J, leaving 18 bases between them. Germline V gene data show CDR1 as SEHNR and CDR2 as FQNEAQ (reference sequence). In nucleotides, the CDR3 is TGTGCCAGCCTGGGCCAGAGGGGGACCAACACCGGGGAGCTGTTTTTT. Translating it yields CASLGQRGTNTGELFF.

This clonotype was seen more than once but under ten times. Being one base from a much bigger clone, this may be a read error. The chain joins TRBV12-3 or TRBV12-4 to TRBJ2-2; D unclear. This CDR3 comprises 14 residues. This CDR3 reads CANSLGLRVGELFF. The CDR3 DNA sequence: TGTGCCAACAGTTTAGGTCTGAGAGTGGGGGAGCTGTTTTTT.

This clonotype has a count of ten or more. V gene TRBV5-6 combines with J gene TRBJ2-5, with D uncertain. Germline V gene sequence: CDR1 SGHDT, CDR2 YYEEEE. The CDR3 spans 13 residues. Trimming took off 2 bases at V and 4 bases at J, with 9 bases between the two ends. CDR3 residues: CASSLITAETQYF. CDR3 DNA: TGTGCCAGCAGCTTAATAACAGCAGAGACCCAGTACTTC.

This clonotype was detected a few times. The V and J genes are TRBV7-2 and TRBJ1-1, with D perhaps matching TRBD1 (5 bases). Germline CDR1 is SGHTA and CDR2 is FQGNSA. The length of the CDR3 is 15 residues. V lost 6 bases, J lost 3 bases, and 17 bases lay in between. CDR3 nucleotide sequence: TGTGCCAGCAGTCTCGGGGGGGGTTCCTACACTGAAGCTTTCTTT. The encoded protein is CASSLGGGSYTEAFF.

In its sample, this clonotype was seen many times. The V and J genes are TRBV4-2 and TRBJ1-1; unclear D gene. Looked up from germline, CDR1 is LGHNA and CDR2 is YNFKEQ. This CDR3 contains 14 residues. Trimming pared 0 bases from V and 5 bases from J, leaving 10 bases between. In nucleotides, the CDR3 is TGTGCCAGCAGCCAAGATCCTCCCGTAACTGAAGCTTTCTTT. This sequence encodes CASSQDPPVTEAFF.

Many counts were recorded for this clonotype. CDR3 amino acids: CASSPRRGGTDTQYF. CDR3 bases: TGTGCCAGCAGTCCTCGGAGAGGCGGCACAGATACGCAGTATTTT. The chain carries TRBV12-3 or TRBV12-4 and TRBJ2-3; no firm D call. CDR3 length equals 15 residues. Between the trimmed V and J ends, which lost 5 bases and 1 base, there was a span of 13 bases.

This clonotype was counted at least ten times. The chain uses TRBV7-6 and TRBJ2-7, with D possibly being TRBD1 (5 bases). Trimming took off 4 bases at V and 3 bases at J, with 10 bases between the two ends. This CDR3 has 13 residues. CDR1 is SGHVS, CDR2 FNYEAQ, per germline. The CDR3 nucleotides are TGTGCCAGCAGCTACCGAACAGGCTACGAGCAGTACTTC. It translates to CASSYRTGYEQYF.

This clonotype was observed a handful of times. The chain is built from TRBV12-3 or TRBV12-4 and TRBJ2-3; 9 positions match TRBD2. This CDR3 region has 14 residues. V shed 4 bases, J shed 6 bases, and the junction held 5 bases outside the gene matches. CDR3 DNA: TGTGCCAGCAGTTGGGACAGCGGGAGGGATACGCAGTATTTT. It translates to CASSWDSGRDTQYF.

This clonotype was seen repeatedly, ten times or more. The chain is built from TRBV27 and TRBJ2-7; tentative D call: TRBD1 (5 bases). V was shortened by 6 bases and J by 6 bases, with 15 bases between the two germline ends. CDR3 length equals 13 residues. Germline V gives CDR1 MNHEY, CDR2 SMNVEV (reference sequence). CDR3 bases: TGTGCCAGCAGCCCACAGGTCTCAGGCGAGCAGTACTTC. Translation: CASSPQVSGEQYF.

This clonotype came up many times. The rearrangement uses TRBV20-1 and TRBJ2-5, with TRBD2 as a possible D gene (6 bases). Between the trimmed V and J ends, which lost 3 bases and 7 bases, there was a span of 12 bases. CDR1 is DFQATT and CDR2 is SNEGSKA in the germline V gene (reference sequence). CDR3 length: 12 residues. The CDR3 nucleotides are TGCAGTGCTAGTGACGTCGGGGGGACCCAGTACTTC. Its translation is CSASDVGGTQYF.

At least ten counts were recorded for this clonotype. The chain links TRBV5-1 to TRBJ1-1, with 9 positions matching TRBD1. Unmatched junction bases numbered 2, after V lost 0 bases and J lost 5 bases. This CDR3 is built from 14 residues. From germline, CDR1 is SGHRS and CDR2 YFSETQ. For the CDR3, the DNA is TGCGCCAGCAGCTTGGCCGGGACAGGGACTGAAGCTTTCTTT. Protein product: CASSLAGTGTEAFF.